This TCR beta chain comes out of a study of T cell responses to AZD1222 COVID-19 vaccine. The study's findings and limits: Baseline seropositivity occurred in only a handful of AZD1222 recipients.

The CDR3 has 13 residues. In germline, CDR1 is MNHNY, CDR2 SVGAGI (reference sequence). V gave up 7 bases and J gave up 5 bases, with 12 bases separating them. Turning to this clone: Antigen unknown.

Data came from immunoSEQ multiplex PCR; TCRdb stores just in-frame clones and leaves some out. Altogether 100,000 or so clones are present, 70% to 90% being singletons, with the ten largest covering around 5%. The chain employs TRBV6-6 and TRBJ1-5, with D uncertain. The TCR originated in an adult in good health. Sequencing used peripheral blood, obtained on day 0 of AZD1222 vaccination. CDR3 amino acids: CASTQIVDQPQHF. The DNA for the CDR3 is TGTGCCAGCACCCAAATAGTGGATCAGCCCCAGCATTTT.